Below, 9 T cell receptor beta chains from the same sample are listed, as sequenced in a study of shared clonotypes between healthy human individuals. Only in-frame clones appear in the TCRdb table, and some are missing; sequencing was by immunoSEQ multiplex PCR. The profile shows about 490,000 clones, 78% of them singletons. The material sequenced was PBMCs. The source of these receptors is a woman aged 40 to 50 in good health. Some clones in this sample may be carry-over from other donors' samples.

The chain uses TRBV7-7 and TRBJ2-7, with 7 bases lining up with TRBD2. The CDR3 is made up of 15 amino acids. The germline V gene has CDR1 SSHAT and CDR2 FNYEAQ (reference sequence). This CDR3 is CANLLRREIPYEQYF. The CDR3 DNA follows: TGTGCTAACCTACTGAGGCGGGAGATTCCCTACGAGCAGTACTTC. Full variable domain (outside the CDR3, taken from reference TRBV7-7 and TRBJ2-7): GAGVSQSPRYKVTKRGQDVTLRCDPISSHATLYWYQQALGQGPEFLTYFNYEAQPDKSGLPSDRFSAERPEGSISTLTIQRTEQRDSAMYRCANLLRREIPYEQYFGPGTRLTVT.

The chain couples TRBV2 to TRBJ1-1; TRBD1 matches 7 bases. Germline V gene sequence: CDR1 SNHLY, CDR2 FYNNEI. The CDR3 spans 19 residues. J gave up 0 bases and V 4 bases, and 17 bases lay outside the gene matches. The CDR3 DNA is TGTGCCAGCAGTGTGGGTCTTGGGACAGAGCCCTTAATGAACACTGAAGCTTTCTTT. Amino acid sequence: CASSVGLGTEPLMNTEAFF.

The rearrangement links TRBV6-5 to TRBJ2-2, with TRBD2 matching 7 bases. The CDR3 loop spans 15 amino acids. V lost 6 bases, J lost 4 bases, and 8 bases stayed unmatched. Germline V CDR1 and CDR2: MNHEY, SVGAGI. CDR3 in amino acids: CASRRSGISTGELFF. The CDR3 region has the DNA TGTGCCAGCAGGCGGAGCGGGATCAGCACCGGGGAGCTGTTTTTT.

Concerning this clone itself: The junction differs from germline at one of its ends, possibly a read error. This sequence joins TRBV7-7 and TRBJ2-5; D is ambiguous. This CDR3 is 13 amino acids long. Germline V gene lookup returns CDR1 SSHAT and CDR2 FNYEAQ (reference sequence). CDR3 DNA: TGTGCTAGCAGCTTAGACGCCCAAGAGACCCAGTACTTC. It codes for CASSLDAQETQYF.

V is TRBV5-4 and J is TRBJ2-3; D remains unclear. Germline lookup yields CDR1 SGHNT and CDR2 YYREEE (reference sequence). The CDR3 has 14 amino acids. Deletions cut 3 bases from V and 3 bases from J, with 11 bases between. The CDR3 is CASSSRLETDTQYF. The CDR3 region has the DNA TGTGCCAGCAGCTCGAGGCTAGAGACAGATACGCAGTATTTT. The entire variable domain, with the rest obtained from reference TRBV5-4 and TRBJ2-3, is as follows: ETGVTQSPTHLIKTRGQQVTLRCSSQSGHNTVSWYQQALGQGPQFIFQYYREEENGRGNFPPRFSGLQFPNYSSELNVNALELDDSALYLCASSSRLETDTQYFGPGTRLTVL.

Worth noting for this clone: One base away lies a much larger clone, so this may be a sequencing read error. The chain carries TRBV9 and TRBJ2-1, with TRBD2 matching over 8 bases. V lost 3 bases and J lost 0; bases outside the gene matches: 2. The germline V gene encodes CDR1 SGDLS and CDR2 YYNGEE. CDR3 length equals 15 residues. This CDR3 is CASSESGSSYNEQFF. CDR3 nucleotide sequence: TGTGCCAGCAGCGAAAGCGGGAGCTCCTACAATGAGCAGTTCTTC.

The rearrangement uses TRBV18 and TRBJ2-7, with TRBD1 matching over 8 bases. The CDR3 runs to 16 residues. Germline V gene sequence: CDR1 KGHSH, CDR2 LQKENI. V dropped 3 bases and J dropped 2; count of bases not matched to a gene: 9. CDR3 residues: CASSPPRGTGTYEQYF. The CDR3 nucleotides read TGTGCCAGCTCACCCCCCCGGGGGACAGGAACCTACGAGCAGTACTTC.

The V and J genes are TRBV9 and TRBJ2-1; 10 bases map to TRBD2. With 2 bases clipped from V and 7 bases from J, the junction kept 12 bases outside the gene matches. Germline CDR1 SGDLS, CDR2 YYNGEE. The CDR3 has 17 amino acids. The CDR3 DNA reads as TGTGCCAGCAGCGTTAAGACCTCGGGACTAGCGTTGAATGAGCAGTTCTTC. Amino acids: CASSVKTSGLALNEQFF.

This clone was picked up many times. This chain joins TRBV19 and TRBJ2-1; tentative D call: TRBD2 (5 bases). Trimming pared 7 bases from V and 2 bases from J, leaving 15 bases between. Germline CDR1 and CDR2: LNHDA and SQIVND (reference sequence). The length of the CDR3 is 15 residues. DNA for the CDR3: TGTGCCAGTACGCCTCGGGGAGAAGCCTACAATGAGCAGTTCTTC. Encoded protein: CASTPRGEAYNEQFF.